Sequencing of this T cell receptor (beta chain) was carried out in a study of blood T cell repertoires in COVID-19. Across the study: The study drew acute and convalescent COVID-19 samples from the United States, Italy and Spain. The cDNA or gDNA used as material had been derived from T cells, B-cell-depleted T cells, or PBMCs.

Original data processing: Reference gene primer amplification in the assay estimated nucleated cell counts. TCRdb keeps only in-frame clones here, not all; method: immunoSEQ multiplex PCR. V and J calls and clone size are copied from that table; D and trimming were computed from the DNA. The table shows almost 30,000 clones, with 70% to 80% occurring only once. Trimming removed 5 bases from V and 7 bases from J, with 16 bases in between. Germline assignment: CDR1 SGHTS and CDR2 YDEGEE. The CDR3 contains 15 residues. This receptor was taken from a woman in her 70s with acute or convalescent COVID-19. The chain is built from TRBV5-8 and TRBJ1-6, with no clear D. Sequenced material: peripheral blood. The CDR3 DNA sequence: TGTGCCAGCAGTGCCGCAGTCGTGAGGAATTCACCCCTCCACTTT. It yields the protein CASSAAVVRNSPLHF.